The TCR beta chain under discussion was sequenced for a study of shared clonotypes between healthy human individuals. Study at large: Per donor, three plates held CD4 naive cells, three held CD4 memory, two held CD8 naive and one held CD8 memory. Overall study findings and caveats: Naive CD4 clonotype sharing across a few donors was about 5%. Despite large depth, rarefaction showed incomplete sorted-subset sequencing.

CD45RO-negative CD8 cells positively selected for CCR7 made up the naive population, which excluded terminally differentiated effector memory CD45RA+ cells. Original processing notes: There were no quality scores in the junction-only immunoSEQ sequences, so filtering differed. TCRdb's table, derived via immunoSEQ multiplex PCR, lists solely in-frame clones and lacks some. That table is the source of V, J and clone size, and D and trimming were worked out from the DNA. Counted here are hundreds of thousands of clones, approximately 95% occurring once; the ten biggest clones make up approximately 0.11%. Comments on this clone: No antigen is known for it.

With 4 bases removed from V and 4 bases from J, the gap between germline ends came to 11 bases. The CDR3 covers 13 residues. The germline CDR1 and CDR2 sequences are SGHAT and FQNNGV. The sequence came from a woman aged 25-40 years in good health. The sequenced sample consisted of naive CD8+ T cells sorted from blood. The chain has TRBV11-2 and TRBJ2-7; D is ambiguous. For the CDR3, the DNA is TGTGCCAGCAGCTCCGTGACTGGTTACGAGCAGTACTTC. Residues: CASSSVTGYEQYF.